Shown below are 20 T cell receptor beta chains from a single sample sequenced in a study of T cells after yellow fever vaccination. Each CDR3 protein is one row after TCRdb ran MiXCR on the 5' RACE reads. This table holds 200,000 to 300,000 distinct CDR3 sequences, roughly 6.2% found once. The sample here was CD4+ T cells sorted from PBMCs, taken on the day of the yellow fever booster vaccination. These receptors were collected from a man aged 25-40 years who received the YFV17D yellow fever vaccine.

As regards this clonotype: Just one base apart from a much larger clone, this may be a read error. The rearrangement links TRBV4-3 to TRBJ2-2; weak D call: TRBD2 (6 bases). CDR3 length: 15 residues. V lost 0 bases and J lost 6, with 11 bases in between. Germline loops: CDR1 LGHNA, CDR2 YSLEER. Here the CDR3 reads CASSQERGFAGELFF. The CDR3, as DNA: TGCGCCAGCAGCCAAGAGCGGGGCTTTGCCGGGGAGCTGTTTTTT.

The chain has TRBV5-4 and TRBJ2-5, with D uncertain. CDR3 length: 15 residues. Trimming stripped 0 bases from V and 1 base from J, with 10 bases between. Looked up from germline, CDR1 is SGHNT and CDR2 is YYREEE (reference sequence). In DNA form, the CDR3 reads TGTGCCAGCAGCTTGGGCGCATACCCCCAAGAGACCCAGTACTTC. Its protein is CASSLGAYPQETQYF.

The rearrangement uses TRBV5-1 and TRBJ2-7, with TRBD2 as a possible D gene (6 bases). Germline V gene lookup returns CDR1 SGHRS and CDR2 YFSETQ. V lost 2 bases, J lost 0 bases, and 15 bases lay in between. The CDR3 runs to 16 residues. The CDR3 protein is CASSFGSSGISYEQYF. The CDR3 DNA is TGCGCCAGCAGCTTTGGGAGTAGCGGAATCTCCTACGAGCAGTACTTC.

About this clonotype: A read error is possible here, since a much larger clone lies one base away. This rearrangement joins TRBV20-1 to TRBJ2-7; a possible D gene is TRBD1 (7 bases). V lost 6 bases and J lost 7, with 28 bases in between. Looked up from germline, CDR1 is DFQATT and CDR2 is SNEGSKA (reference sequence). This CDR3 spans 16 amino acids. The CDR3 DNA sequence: TGCAGTGCCACGTCTACGGACAGGACGGGGGCGGCGGAGCAGTACTTC. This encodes CSATSTDRTGAAEQYF.

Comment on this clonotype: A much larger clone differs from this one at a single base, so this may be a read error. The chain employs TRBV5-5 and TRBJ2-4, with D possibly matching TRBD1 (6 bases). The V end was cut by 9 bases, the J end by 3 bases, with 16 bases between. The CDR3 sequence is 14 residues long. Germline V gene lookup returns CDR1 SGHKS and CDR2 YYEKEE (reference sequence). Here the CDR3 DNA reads TGTGCCAACAGTGGGGGCGAGGGCAAAAACATTCAGTACTTC. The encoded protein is CANSGGEGKNIQYF.

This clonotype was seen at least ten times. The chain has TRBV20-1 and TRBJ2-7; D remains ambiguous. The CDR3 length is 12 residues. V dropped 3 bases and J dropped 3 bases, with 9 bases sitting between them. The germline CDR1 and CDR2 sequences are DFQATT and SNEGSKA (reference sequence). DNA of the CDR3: TGCAGTGCTAGTCCGTGGCTCTACGAGCAGTACTTC. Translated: CSASPWLYEQYF.

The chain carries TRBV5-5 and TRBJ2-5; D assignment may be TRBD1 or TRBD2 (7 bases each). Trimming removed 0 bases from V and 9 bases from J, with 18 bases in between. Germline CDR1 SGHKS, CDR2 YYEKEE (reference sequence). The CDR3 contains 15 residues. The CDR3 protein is CASSLVGGPQGAQYF. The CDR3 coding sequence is TGTGCCAGCAGCTTGGTCGGGGGGCCCCAGGGGGCCCAGTACTTC.

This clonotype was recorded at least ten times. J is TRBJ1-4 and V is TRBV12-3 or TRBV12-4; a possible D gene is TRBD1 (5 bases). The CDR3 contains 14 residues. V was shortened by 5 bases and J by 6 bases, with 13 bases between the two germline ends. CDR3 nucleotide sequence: TGTGCCAGCAGTCTACGAACGGGGGATGAAAAACTGTTTTTT. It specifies CASSLRTGDEKLFF.

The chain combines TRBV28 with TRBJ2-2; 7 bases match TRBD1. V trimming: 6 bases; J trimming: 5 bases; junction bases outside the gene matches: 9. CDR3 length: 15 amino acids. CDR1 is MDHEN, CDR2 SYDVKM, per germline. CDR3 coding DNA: TGTGCCAGCAGGCGAAGGGGGCAGAGAACCGGGGAGCTGTTTTTT. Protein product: CASRRRGQRTGELFF.

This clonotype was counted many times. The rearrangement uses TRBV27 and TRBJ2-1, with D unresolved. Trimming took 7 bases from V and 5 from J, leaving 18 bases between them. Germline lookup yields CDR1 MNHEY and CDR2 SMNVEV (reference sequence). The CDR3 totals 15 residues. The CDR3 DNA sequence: TGTGCCAGCAAGAGCCCCCTGAGGAAGCACAATGAGCAGTTCTTC. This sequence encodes CASKSPLRKHNEQFF.

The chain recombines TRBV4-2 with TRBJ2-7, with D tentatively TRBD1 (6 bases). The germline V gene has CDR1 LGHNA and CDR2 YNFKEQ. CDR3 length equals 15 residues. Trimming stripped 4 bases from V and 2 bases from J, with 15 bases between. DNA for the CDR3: TGTGCCAGCAGCCCCCGGGTGGGGGCGGCCTACGAGCAGTACTTC. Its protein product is CASSPRVGAAYEQYF.

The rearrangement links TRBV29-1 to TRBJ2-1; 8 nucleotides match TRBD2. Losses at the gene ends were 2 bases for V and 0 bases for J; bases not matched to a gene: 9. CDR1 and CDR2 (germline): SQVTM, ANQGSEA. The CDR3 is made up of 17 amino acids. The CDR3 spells CSVEKREKGSSYNEQFF. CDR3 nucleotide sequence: TGCAGCGTTGAAAAGCGGGAGAAAGGCTCCTCCTACAATGAGCAGTTCTTC.

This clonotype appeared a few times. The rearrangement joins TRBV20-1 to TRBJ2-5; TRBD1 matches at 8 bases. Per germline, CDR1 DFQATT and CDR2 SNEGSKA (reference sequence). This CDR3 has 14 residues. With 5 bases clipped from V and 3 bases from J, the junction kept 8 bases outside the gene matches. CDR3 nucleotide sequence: TGCAGTGCTCAAGTACAGGGGGATAAAGAGACCCAGTACTTC. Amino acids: CSAQVQGDKETQYF.

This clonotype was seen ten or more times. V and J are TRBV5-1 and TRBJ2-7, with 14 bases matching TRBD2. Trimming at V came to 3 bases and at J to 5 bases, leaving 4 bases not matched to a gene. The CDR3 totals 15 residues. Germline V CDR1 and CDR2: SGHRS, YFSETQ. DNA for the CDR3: TGCGCCAGCAGCTGGCCGGGACTAGCGGGAGACGAGCAGTACTTC. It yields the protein CASSWPGLAGDEQYF.

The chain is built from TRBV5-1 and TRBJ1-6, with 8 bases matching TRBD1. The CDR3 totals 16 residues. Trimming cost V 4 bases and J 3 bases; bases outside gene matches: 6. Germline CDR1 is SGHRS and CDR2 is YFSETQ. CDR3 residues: CASSPNGQGYNSPLHF. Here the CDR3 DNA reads TGCGCCAGCAGCCCAAACGGACAGGGCTATAATTCACCCCTCCACTTT.

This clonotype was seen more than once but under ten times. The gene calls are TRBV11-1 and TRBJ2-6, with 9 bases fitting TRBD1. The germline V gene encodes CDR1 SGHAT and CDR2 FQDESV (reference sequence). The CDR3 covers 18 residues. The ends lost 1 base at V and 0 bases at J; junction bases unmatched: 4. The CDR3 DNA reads TGTGCCAGCAGCTTAGGTGGGACAGGGCCCTCTGGGGCCAACGTCCTGACTTTC. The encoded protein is CASSLGGTGPSGANVLTF.

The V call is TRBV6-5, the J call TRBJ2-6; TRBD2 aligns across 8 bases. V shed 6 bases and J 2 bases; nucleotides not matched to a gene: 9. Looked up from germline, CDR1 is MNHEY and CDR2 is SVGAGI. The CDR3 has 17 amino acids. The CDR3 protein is CASSSSGGLAGANVLTF. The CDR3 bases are TGTGCCAGCAGCTCCTCGGGGGGGTTGGCTGGGGCCAACGTCCTGACTTTC.

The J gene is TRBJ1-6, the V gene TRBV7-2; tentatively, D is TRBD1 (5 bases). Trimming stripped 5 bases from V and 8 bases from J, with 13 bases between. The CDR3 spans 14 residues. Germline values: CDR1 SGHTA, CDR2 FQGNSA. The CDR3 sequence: CASSLRWGDSPLHF. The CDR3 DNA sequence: TGTGCCAGCAGCCTACGGTGGGGGGATTCACCCCTCCACTTT.

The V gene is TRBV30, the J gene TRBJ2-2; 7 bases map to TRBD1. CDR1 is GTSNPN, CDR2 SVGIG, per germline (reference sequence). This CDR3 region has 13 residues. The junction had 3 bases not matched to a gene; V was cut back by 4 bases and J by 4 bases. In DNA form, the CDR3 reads TGTGCCTGGAAAGGGACAGTCACCGGGGAGCTGTTTTTT. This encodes CAWKGTVTGELFF.

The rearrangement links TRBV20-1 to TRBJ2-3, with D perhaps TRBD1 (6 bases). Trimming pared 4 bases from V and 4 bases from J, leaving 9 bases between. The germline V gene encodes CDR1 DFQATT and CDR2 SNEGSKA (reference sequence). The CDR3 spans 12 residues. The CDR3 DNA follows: TGCAGTGCTAAAGAGGGGGCAGATACGCAGTATTTT. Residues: CSAKEGADTQYF.